One sample yielded the 27 T cell receptor beta chains listed below, sequenced in a study of stem cell transplantation in POMP-related autoinflammatory disease (dated by TCRdb to the early 2020s). The library was produced with the immunoSEQ multiplex PCR assay. The immuneACCESS repertoire file appears here via TCRdb, limited to in-frame rearrangements. These files lack a portion of the clones; in checked studies, under half of the deficit traces to unresolved V genes, and the cause of the others is not known. The sample table shows around 26,000 clones, and 75% to 90% are seen once. Jointly, the top ten make up around 2.4% of the sample. What the time point label conveys for this sample: before hematopoietic stem cell transplant. Specimen: CD4+ T cells from PBMCs, collected before stem cell transplantation. The receptor source for this set is a human donor with POMP-related autoinflammation and immune dysregulation (PRAID).

The chain couples TRBV19 to TRBJ2-2; 9 nucleotides agree with TRBD2. J gave up 1 base and V 4 bases, and 4 bases lay outside the gene matches. The CDR3 has 16 residues. Looked up from germline, CDR1 is LNHDA and CDR2 is SQIVND (reference sequence). CDR3: CASSTRLAVNTGELFF. CDR3 DNA sequence: TGTGCCAGTAGTACCAGACTAGCGGTGAACACCGGGGAGCTGTTTTTT.

The rearrangement links TRBV7-9 to TRBJ2-7; TRBD2 might be the D (7 bases). Germline values: CDR1 SEHNR, CDR2 FQNEAQ (reference sequence). This CDR3 contains 13 residues. V was pared by 2 bases and J by 4 bases, with 9 bases between. CDR3 protein: CASSLRGAYEQYF. DNA of the CDR3: TGTGCCAGCAGCTTACGGGGGGCGTACGAGCAGTACTTC. Full variable domain (missing parts from reference TRBV7-9 and TRBJ2-7): DTGVSQNPRHKITKRGQNVTFRCDPISEHNRLYWYRQTLGQGPEFLTYFQNEAQLEKSRLLSDRFSAERPKGSFSTLEIQRTEQGDSAMYLCASSLRGAYEQYFGPGTRLTVT.

This chain joins TRBV5-4 and TRBJ1-3, with D possibly TRBD1 on 5 matching bases. Between the trimmed V and J ends, which lost 3 bases and 2 bases, there was a span of 18 bases. The CDR3 sequence is 17 residues long. Germline V gene lookup returns CDR1 SGHNT and CDR2 YYREEE (reference sequence). In nucleotides, the CDR3 is TGTGCCAGCAGCTCCCATGGTTTGGGGGGACCTGGAAACACCATATATTTT. Its translation is CASSSHGLGGPGNTIYF.

The chain combines TRBV5-4 with TRBJ2-7; D may be TRBD1 or TRBD2 (5 bases each). The CDR3 runs to 15 residues. The V end was cut by 1 base, the J end by 6 bases, with 17 bases between. Germline V lookup: CDR1 SGHNT, CDR2 YYREEE (reference sequence). The CDR3 loop reads CASSLRGAGRFEQYF. CDR3 DNA sequence: TGTGCCAGCAGCTTGAGAGGGGCAGGGAGATTCGAGCAGTACTTC.

This chain uses TRBV18 with TRBJ1-2, with 10 bases fitting TRBD1. This CDR3 comprises 15 residues. The V and J ends lost 5 bases and 6 bases, in that order; junction bases with no gene match: 9. In germline, CDR1 is KGHSH, CDR2 LQKENI. Here the CDR3 reads CASSGTTGGANGYTF. Written as DNA, the CDR3 is TGTGCCAGCTCAGGAACGACAGGGGGCGCGAATGGCTACACCTTC. The full variable domain, its missing parts supplied by reference TRBV18 and TRBJ1-2, is NAGVMQNPRHLVRRRGQEARLRCSPMKGHSHVYWYRQLPEEGLKFMVYLQKENIIDESGMPKERFSAEFPKEGPSILRIQQVVRGDSAAYFCASSGTTGGANGYTFGSGTRLTVV.

The CDR3 region has the DNA TGTGCCAGCAGTTTGGAAGCGGGGCGTACTGAAGCTTTCTTT. Its translation: CASSLEAGRTEAFF. The chain is built from TRBV28 and TRBJ1-1, with D tentatively TRBD1 (5 bases). V was pared by 3 bases and J by 5 bases, with 13 bases between. This CDR3 has 14 residues. The germline V gene encodes CDR1 MDHEN and CDR2 SYDVKM.

The chain recombines TRBV28 with TRBJ2-3; D is unresolved. The germline gives CDR1 MDHEN, CDR2 SYDVKM. This CDR3 has 12 residues. The V gene lost 7 bases and the J gene lost 2 bases, with 7 bases spanning the gap. CDR3 sequence (DNA): TGTGCCAGCACCACTTCCACAGATACGCAGTATTTT. Translating it yields CASTTSTDTQYF. The whole variable domain, remainder taken from reference TRBV28 and TRBJ2-3, is DVKVTQSSRYLVKRTGEKVFLECVQDMDHENMFWYRQDPGLGLRLIYFSYDVKMKEKGDIPEGYSVSREKKERFSLILESASTNQTSMYLCASTTSTDTQYFGPGTRLTVL.

The J gene is TRBJ2-5, the V gene TRBV2, with D perhaps TRBD1 (6 bases). The V end was cut by 1 base, the J end by 2 bases, with 14 bases between. This CDR3 is 16 amino acids long. Germline V gene data show CDR1 as SNHLY and CDR2 as FYNNEI. The CDR3 loop reads CASSEGQGPLQETQYF. CDR3 nucleotide sequence: TGTGCCAGCAGTGAAGGGCAGGGGCCCCTTCAAGAGACCCAGTACTTC.

The rearrangement links TRBV6-5 to TRBJ1-1; D not resolved. CDR3 length equals 11 residues. Trimming pared 6 bases from V and 7 bases from J, leaving 9 bases between. Germline assignment: CDR1 MNHEY and CDR2 SVGAGI. The CDR3 DNA reads TGTGCCAGCAGCCACGACCTTGAAGCTTTCTTT. This encodes CASSHDLEAFF.

The gene calls are TRBV30 and TRBJ2-1, with 9 bases matching TRBD1. Trimming removed 3 bases from V and 6 bases from J; junction bases left unmatched: 3. CDR3 length equals 13 residues. Germline CDR1 is GTSNPN and CDR2 is SVGIG (reference sequence). The CDR3 sequence: CAWRQGARNEQFF. CDR3 bases: TGTGCCTGGAGACAGGGGGCGCGCAATGAGCAGTTCTTC. The whole variable domain, filled in from reference TRBV30 and TRBJ2-1, reads SQTIHQWPATLVQPVGSPLSLECTVEGTSNPNLYWYRQAAGRGLQLLFYSVGIGQISSEVPQNLSASRPQDRQFILSSKKLLLSDSGFYLCAWRQGARNEQFFGPGTRLTVL.

The chain employs TRBV6-5 and TRBJ1-2; D not resolved. CDR1 is MNHEY, CDR2 SVGAGI, per germline. Trimming shortened V by 7 bases and J by 2 bases, and 14 bases separated the two germline ends. The CDR3 extends over 14 amino acids. The chain's CDR3 is CASNDRGANYGYTF. In DNA, the CDR3 is TGTGCCAGCAACGACCGGGGAGCGAACTATGGCTACACCTTC.

In this sample, this clone turned up a few times. The chain combines TRBV12-5 with TRBJ1-3, with a tentative D call TRBD1 (5 bases). Germline CDR1 is LGHNT and CDR2 is FRNRAP. This CDR3 comprises 16 residues. V lost 5 bases to trimming and J lost 0 bases, with 14 bases between them. CDR3 in amino acids: CASGPGTHSSGNTIYF. The CDR3 DNA reads TGTGCTAGTGGTCCTGGGACTCATAGCTCTGGAAACACCATATATTTT.

This clone was counted a single time. V is TRBV6-5 and J is TRBJ2-7; 9 bases align to TRBD1. The CDR3 runs to 14 residues. Trimming at V came to 3 bases and at J to 4 bases, leaving 4 bases not matched to a gene. CDR1 is MNHEY, CDR2 SVGAGI, per germline. This chain's CDR3 is CASSYGGQGYEQYF. DNA for the CDR3: TGTGCCAGCAGTTATGGTGGACAGGGGTACGAGCAGTACTTC.

The chain recombines TRBV9 with TRBJ1-2; TRBD1 matches 11 bases. V lost 4 bases, J lost 7 bases, and 12 bases stayed unmatched. Germline CDR1 reads SGDLS; CDR2 reads YYNGEE. This CDR3 spans 16 amino acids. This CDR3 is CASSLAGGQGASGYTF. The CDR3 DNA sequence: TGTGCCAGCAGCCTAGCCGGTGGACAGGGGGCGAGTGGCTACACCTTC.

This clone was detected once. The chain employs TRBV21-1 and TRBJ1-3. TRBV21-1 has pseudogene status. CDR3 length: 12 residues. DNA for the CDR3: TGTGCCAGCAGCAAAGGCACACGAGCCATATATTTT. Translation gives CASSKGTRAIYF.

The genes are TRBV4-1 and TRBJ1-2; maybe TRBD1 (5 bases). The CDR3 runs to 15 residues. Trimming cost V 0 bases and J 2 bases, with 10 bases left between them. Germline V gene lookup returns CDR1 MGHRA and CDR2 YSYEKL. CDR3 in DNA: TGCGCCAGCAGCCAAGATGGAGCAGGGAACTATGGCTACACCTTC. Its translation is CASSQDGAGNYGYTF.

This chain uses TRBV5-6 with TRBJ1-5, with 8 bases fitting TRBD1. V lost 4 bases to trimming and J lost 6 bases; unmatched junction nucleotides: 6. The CDR3 totals 14 residues. Looked up from germline, CDR1 is SGHDT and CDR2 is YYEEEE. In nucleotides, the CDR3 is TGTGCCAGCAGCCCCTGGACAGGGATTCAGCCCCAGCATTTT. Translation gives CASSPWTGIQPQHF.

This sequence joins TRBV5-7 and TRBJ2-7; D is unclear. TRBV5-7 is noted as an ORF with a role that remains uncertain. V was cut by 2 bases and J by 3 bases, with 3 bases left in between. This CDR3 spans 11 amino acids. The CDR3 DNA is TGTGCCAGCAGCTTCCACTACGAGCAGTACTTC. Protein: CASSFHYEQYF.

V usage is TRBV27 and J usage is TRBJ2-5; 11 bases are a match to TRBD1. The J call is in doubt because the DNA end fits TRBJ2-7 better. The germline CDR1 and CDR2 sequences are MNHEY and SMNVEV (reference sequence). This CDR3 region has 16 residues. The CDR3 region has the DNA TGTGCCAGCAGTTTCGAGGACAGGGGGCGCGCCTACGAGCAGTACTTC. Amino acid sequence: CASSFEDRGRAYEQYF.

The V gene is TRBV19, the J gene TRBJ1-1, with a tentative D call TRBD1 (6 bases). Per germline, CDR1 LNHDA and CDR2 SQIVND (reference sequence). This CDR3 is 13 amino acids long. Trimming took 2 bases from V and 6 from J, leaving 10 bases between them. As DNA, the CDR3 is TGTGCCAGTAGTATATCGGGGGCCCCTGAAGCTTTCTTT. This codes for CASSISGAPEAFF.

V is TRBV2 and J is TRBJ2-2; 7 nucleotides line up with TRBD1. The germline CDR1 and CDR2 sequences are SNHLY and FYNNEI. The trim removed 6 bases at V and 4 bases at J, leaving 2 bases unmatched. The CDR3 has 13 residues. The CDR3 DNA sequence: TGTGCCAGCAGCGGACAGGCCACCGGGGAGCTGTTTTTT. This translates into CASSGQATGELFF. The whole variable domain, filled in from reference TRBV2 and TRBJ2-2, reads EPEVTQTPSHQVTQMGQEVILRCVPISNHLYFYWYRQILGQKVEFLVSFYNNEISEKSEIFDDQFSVERPDGSNFTLKIRSTKLEDSAMYFCASSGQATGELFFGEGSRLTVL.

CDR3 coding DNA: TGTGCCAGCAGCAAAGCGCGACAGGGAAGCTATCCCTCAAGCTACACCTTC. Residues: CASSKARQGSYPSSYTF. The rearrangement links TRBV21-1 to TRBJ1-2; TRBD1 reflects the table's D call only, with no check against the DNA. TRBV21-1 is shown as a pseudogene. The CDR3 covers 17 residues.

The chain has TRBV7-2 and TRBJ2-1; 8 bases line up with TRBD1. Trimming cost V 5 bases and J 0 bases; bases outside gene matches: 6. The CDR3 is 16 residues long. CDR1 and CDR2 (germline): SGHTA, FQGNSA. The CDR3 nucleotides are TGTGCCAGCAGCCAACAGGGGGGATTCTCCTACAATGAGCAGTTCTTC. Translated: CASSQQGGFSYNEQFF.

The V and J genes are TRBV5-1 and TRBJ1-2, with D maybe TRBD1 (6 bases). CDR3 size: 14 residues. Germline values: CDR1 SGHRS, CDR2 YFSETQ. V lost 4 bases to trimming and J lost 3 bases, with 13 bases between them. The CDR3 DNA is TGCGCCAGCAGCCCTAATCCAGGGGACTATGGCTACACCTTC. Its protein is CASSPNPGDYGYTF.

The CDR3, as DNA: TGTGCCAGTAGTGGGGCAGGGGCTAAAGCTTTCTTT. As protein: CASSGAGAKAFF. This chain connects TRBV19 to TRBJ1-1; a possible D gene is TRBD1 (6 bases). Germline V gives CDR1 LNHDA, CDR2 SQIVND (reference sequence). The germline V and J ends were trimmed by 5 bases and 9 bases, with 13 bases remaining between them. CDR3 length: 12 residues.

The rearrangement uses TRBV6-1 and TRBJ2-1; D gene unclear. Germline loops: CDR1 MNHNS, CDR2 SASEGT. The CDR3 loop spans 14 amino acids. Trimming cost V 4 bases and J 0 bases, with 7 bases left between them. The CDR3 loop is CASSVSPSYNEQFF. In DNA form, the CDR3 reads TGTGCCAGCAGTGTGAGTCCCTCCTACAATGAGCAGTTCTTC.

The chain is built from TRBV30 and TRBJ1-1; D call uncertain. Germline CDR1 is GTSNPN and CDR2 is SVGIG (reference sequence). V lost 0 bases and J 4 bases, leaving 12 bases between the germline ends. The CDR3 is 14 amino acids. The chain's CDR3 is CAWSVGRSLTEAFF. CDR3 nucleotides: TGTGCCTGGAGTGTCGGCAGGTCCCTCACTGAAGCTTTCTTT.